This entry lists 31 T cell receptor beta chains sequenced from one sample in a study of spatial heterogeneity in lung cancer. The time point denotes: sample taken at primary tumor resection. TCRdb reprocessed the 5' RACE reads via MiXCR and lists one record per CDR3 protein. This sample has 24,000 or so distinct CDR3 sequences, with 6% to 7.5% found just once. The sample in question was PBMCs, obtained at surgery. All receptors come from a male donor with early-stage non-small cell lung cancer.

This clonotype was seen at least ten times. This chain uses TRBV5-1 with TRBJ1-3; D unclear. The CDR3 is 17 residues long. Germline-derived CDR1 and CDR2 are SGHRS and YFSETQ. V was cut by 0 bases and J by 0 bases, with 13 bases left in between. Written as DNA, the CDR3 is TGCGCCAGCAGCTTGGCCGGAGCTGCGAGCTCTGGAAACACCATATATTTT. This encodes CASSLAGAASSGNTIYF.

The chain is built from TRBV7-9 and TRBJ2-4; D call uncertain. The V gene lost 4 bases and the J gene lost 5 bases, with 18 bases spanning the gap. The CDR3 extends over 16 amino acids. Germline assignment: CDR1 SEHNR and CDR2 FQNEAQ (reference sequence). CDR3 region: CASSSPLGVGENIQYF. The CDR3 coding sequence is TGTGCCAGCAGCTCCCCCTTGGGCGTCGGAGAAAACATTCAGTACTTC. The entire variable domain, with the rest obtained from reference TRBV7-9 and TRBJ2-4, is as follows: DTGVSQNPRHKITKRGQNVTFRCDPISEHNRLYWYRQTLGQGPEFLTYFQNEAQLEKSRLLSDRFSAERPKGSFSTLEIQRTEQGDSAMYLCASSSPLGVGENIQYFGAGTRLSVL.

Many counts were recorded for this clonotype. This CDR3 is CASSLMGAPSSYNEQFF. The CDR3, as DNA: TGTGCCAGCAGCTTAATGGGGGCCCCAAGCTCCTACAATGAGCAGTTCTTC. The rearrangement uses TRBV7-3 and TRBJ2-1; TRBD1 might be the D (6 bases). The CDR3 is 17 amino acids. The germline CDR1 and CDR2 sequences are SGHTA and FQGTGA. V was clipped by 1 base and J by 0 bases, with 13 bases between them.

This clonotype appeared many times. A read error may explain this, as a much larger clone is one base away. The chain recombines TRBV10-3 with TRBJ2-7, with D possibly matching TRBD1 (5 bases). Trimming pared 8 bases from V and 1 base from J, leaving 15 bases between. The CDR3 contains 14 residues. The V gene's germline CDR1 is ENHRY and CDR2 SYGVKD. CDR3: CAIGPSRQSYEQYF. As DNA, the CDR3 is TGTGCCATCGGTCCCTCGCGACAGTCCTACGAGCAGTACTTC.

This clonotype was counted many times. This chain uses TRBV2 with TRBJ1-6; 10 bases align to TRBD1. The CDR3 length is 14 residues. Trimming cost V 6 bases and J 9 bases; bases outside gene matches: 5. The V gene's germline CDR1 is SNHLY and CDR2 FYNNEI. CDR3 residues: CASSGQGDGSPLHF. The CDR3 DNA is TGTGCCAGCAGCGGACAGGGGGACGGTTCACCCCTCCACTTT.

This clonotype was found many times. The chain uses TRBV10-3 and TRBJ2-5; D might be TRBD1 or TRBD2, each matching 5 bases. Germline V gene sequence: CDR1 ENHRY, CDR2 SYGVKD. The V end was cut by 6 bases, the J end by 9 bases, with 20 bases between. This CDR3 is built from 14 residues. The CDR3 DNA follows: TGTGCCATCAGATCCGGGACGGGGTCATTAGCCCAGTACTTC. This codes for CAIRSGTGSLAQYF.

This clonotype is labeled as medium-sized. The chain couples TRBV12-5 to TRBJ2-3, with D maybe TRBD2 (5 bases). The CDR3 runs to 11 residues. The V end was cut by 5 bases, the J end by 9 bases, with 9 bases between. Germline V gives CDR1 LGHNT, CDR2 FRNRAP. The DNA for the CDR3 is TGTGCTAGTGGTCCAGAGGGCACGCAGTATTTT. This translates into CASGPEGTQYF.

The CDR3 coding sequence is TGTGCCAGCAGTTCCGGACTAGCGGGGGCCCACGAGCAGTACTTC. Its translation is CASSSGLAGAHEQYF. The chain employs TRBV6-5 and TRBJ2-7; TRBD2 matches at 13 bases. CDR3 length: 15 residues. The germline V gene encodes CDR1 MNHEY and CDR2 SVGAGI. The V segment lost 4 bases and the J segment 5 bases; nucleotides outside the gene matches: 5.

This clonotype is labeled as medium-sized. The V and J genes are TRBV28 and TRBJ1-1; no firm D call. This CDR3 is 15 amino acids long. V dropped 1 base and J dropped 0 bases, with 9 bases sitting between them. Germline V gene lookup returns CDR1 MDHEN and CDR2 SYDVKM. The CDR3 DNA sequence: TGTGCCAGCAGTTTATTGATCTCTTTGAACACTGAAGCTTTCTTT. Encoded protein: CASSLLISLNTEAFF.

This clonotype was counted a few times. The chain has TRBV9 and TRBJ2-6; 7 bases agree with TRBD1. The CDR3 length is 17 residues. J was trimmed by 4 bases and V by 1 base; bases with no gene match: 8. In germline, CDR1 is SGDLS, CDR2 YYNGEE. The CDR3 region is CASSVRDSLFGANVLTF. The CDR3 DNA follows: TGTGCCAGCAGCGTACGGGACAGCCTGTTCGGGGCCAACGTCCTGACTTTC.

This clonotype was counted ten times or more. The genes are TRBV24-1 and TRBJ1-5; D is ambiguous. This CDR3 is 12 amino acids long. Germline V gene sequence: CDR1 KGHDR, CDR2 SFDVKD. Deletions cut 5 bases from V and 5 bases from J, with 6 bases between. The CDR3 region is CATSAYDQPQHF. DNA for the CDR3: TGTGCCACCAGTGCGTATGATCAGCCCCAGCATTTT.

This clonotype was observed at least ten times. The rearrangement links TRBV5-6 to TRBJ2-1; 9 bases are shared with TRBD1. CDR1 and CDR2 (germline): SGHDT, YYEEEE. The V gene end was trimmed by 3 bases and the J gene end by 3 bases; junction bases not matched to a gene: 10. The CDR3 sequence is 17 residues long. As DNA, the CDR3 is TGTGCCAGCAGCTCATCTCCGGGACAGGGATACTACAATGAGCAGTTCTTC. This gives the protein CASSSSPGQGYYNEQFF.

In this sample, this clonotype turned up a few times. The gene calls are TRBV4-2 and TRBJ2-3; D perhaps matches TRBD2 (5 bases). CDR3 length: 16 residues. Trimming removed 4 bases from V and 0 bases from J, with 14 bases in between. Germline V lookup: CDR1 LGHNA, CDR2 YNFKEQ. The CDR3: CASSPRFEGSTDTQYF. CDR3 DNA sequence: TGTGCCAGCAGCCCCAGGTTTGAGGGTAGCACAGATACGCAGTATTTT.

This clonotype was detected a few times. This chain joins TRBV6-6 and TRBJ1-2; 7 nucleotides align to TRBD1. The CDR3 sequence is 18 residues long. J was trimmed by 0 bases and V by 3 bases; bases with no gene match: 13. Germline CDR1 and CDR2: MNHNY and SVGAGI (reference sequence). The CDR3 sequence is CASSYDTGTATANYGYTF. Written as DNA, the CDR3 is TGTGCCAGCAGTTATGATACAGGGACAGCCACGGCTAACTATGGCTACACCTTC.

This clonotype has a count of ten or more. This chain connects TRBV20-1 to TRBJ2-3; D possibly corresponds to TRBD2 (6 bases). The CDR3 is made up of 14 amino acids. Trimming cost V 1 base and J 3 bases, with 11 bases left between them. Germline-derived CDR1 and CDR2 are DFQATT and SNEGSKA (reference sequence). The CDR3 nucleotides are TGCAGTGCTAGAGGCGGGGCGGTGACAGATACGCAGTATTTT. It encodes CSARGGAVTDTQYF.

This clonotype was detected only a few times. The rearrangement uses TRBV3-1 and TRBJ1-4, with no clear D. This CDR3 is 16 amino acids long. From germline, CDR1 is LGHDT and CDR2 YNNKEL (reference sequence). The V end was cut by 3 bases, the J end by 0 bases, with 11 bases between. The chain's CDR3 is CASSHSRSSTNEKLFF. CDR3 DNA: TGTGCCAGCAGCCACAGCCGGTCCTCAACTAATGAAAAACTGTTTTTT.

This clonotype was seen many times. The chain is built from TRBV19 and TRBJ2-1; a possible D gene is TRBD2 (6 bases). The CDR3 consists of 12 residues. Germline CDR1 reads LNHDA; CDR2 reads SQIVND (reference sequence). Trimming took 8 bases from V and 4 from J, leaving 9 bases between them. As DNA, the CDR3 is TGTGCCAGTTACGGGAGTTACAATGAGCAGTTCTTC. Translation gives CASYGSYNEQFF.

Only a few counts were recorded for this clonotype. CDR3 amino acids: CASSLTAGGGDTQYF. CDR3 coding DNA: TGCGCCAGCAGTCTGACTGCGGGAGGAGGAGATACGCAGTATTTT. The V and J genes are TRBV10-2 and TRBJ2-3, with TRBD2 matching over 8 bases. The CDR3 loop spans 15 amino acids. The germline V gene has CDR1 WSHSY and CDR2 SAAADI. Trimming cost V 5 bases and J 5 bases; bases outside gene matches: 9.

This chain links TRBV12-5 with TRBJ2-1; 7 bases align to TRBD2. The CDR3 consists of 12 residues. V lost 3 bases, J lost 10 bases, and 3 bases stayed unmatched. Germline V gene data show CDR1 as LGHNT and CDR2 as FRNRAP. The chain's CDR3 is CASGFDSGEQFF. The CDR3 DNA is TGTGCTAGTGGTTTCGATAGCGGGGAGCAGTTCTTC.

This clonotype was recorded many times. The chain employs TRBV12-3 or TRBV12-4 and TRBJ2-7, with no clear D. CDR3 length equals 11 residues. The ends were cut back, 3 bases at V and 7 bases at J, with 7 bases in the middle. The CDR3 here is CASSFGEEQYF. CDR3 coding DNA: TGTGCCAGCAGTTTCGGAGAGGAGCAGTACTTC.

The rearrangement uses TRBV20-1 and TRBJ1-3; a weak D match, TRBD1 (6 bases). V gave up 4 bases and J gave up 0 bases, with 10 bases separating them. From germline, CDR1 is DFQATT and CDR2 SNEGSKA (reference sequence). The CDR3 length is 14 residues. The CDR3 sequence is CSANDRPSGNTIYF. CDR3 nucleotides: TGCAGTGCTAATGACAGGCCCTCTGGAAACACCATATATTTT.

The CDR3 bases are TGTGCCAGCAGTTTACCGGGGAGTGGGGCCAACGTCCTGACTTTC. Its translation is CASSLPGSGANVLTF. This rearrangement joins TRBV12-3 or TRBV12-4 to TRBJ2-6; maybe TRBD2 (5 bases). V dropped 2 bases and J dropped 3 bases, with 8 bases sitting between them. The CDR3 totals 15 residues.

This clonotype was picked up many times. This sequence joins TRBV20-1 and TRBJ2-1; a possible D gene is TRBD1 (6 bases). The CDR3 extends over 13 amino acids. The germline V gene has CDR1 DFQATT and CDR2 SNEGSKA (reference sequence). V was clipped by 4 bases and J by 6 bases, with 13 bases between them. Written as DNA, the CDR3 is TGCAGTGCTACGCGGAGAGGGGGCAATGAGCAGTTCTTC. Its translation: CSATRRGGNEQFF.

A few counts support this clonotype. The chain joins TRBV7-3 to TRBJ2-4, with D hard to call. There are 12 residues in the CDR3. The germline CDR1 and CDR2 sequences are SGHTA and FQGTGA. Trimming removed 8 bases from V and 5 bases from J, with 10 bases in between. The CDR3, as DNA: TGTGCCAGCGTTGGCGACCAAAACATTCAGTACTTC. It specifies CASVGDQNIQYF.

In DNA, the CDR3 is TGCGCCAGCAGTCAACCTACCCCCCATCGAGGACAGGGTGGGACCGAGACCCAGTACTTC. It is translated as CASSQPTPHRGQGGTETQYF. J is TRBJ2-5 and V is TRBV23-1, with TRBD1 identical over 8 bases. TRBV23-1 has ORF status, its function being uncertain. There are 20 residues in the CDR3. J was trimmed by 5 bases and V by 2 bases; bases with no gene match: 22.

The V gene is TRBV7-9, the J gene TRBJ2-2; tentatively, D is TRBD2 (5 bases). V was pared by 10 bases and J by 4 bases, with 16 bases between. The CDR3 totals 14 residues. The germline gives CDR1 SEHNR, CDR2 FQNEAQ (reference sequence). CDR3 sequence reads: CATNERASTGELFF. The CDR3 nucleotides read TGTGCCACCAACGAGAGGGCGAGCACCGGGGAGCTGTTTTTT.

This clonotype was seen at least ten times. The V call is TRBV4-1, the J call TRBJ2-5, with 9 positions matching TRBD2. This CDR3 contains 16 residues. After removal of 4 bases from V and 5 bases from J, the junction contained 11 bases not matched to a gene. Germline assignment: CDR1 MGHRA and CDR2 YSYEKL. The CDR3 sequence is CASSPLGGGGIETQYF. As DNA, the CDR3 is TGCGCCAGCAGCCCTCTGGGCGGGGGGGGAATTGAGACCCAGTACTTC.

This clonotype showed up many times. The V and J genes are TRBV10-3 and TRBJ1-2; 12 bases are shared with TRBD1. The CDR3 extends over 14 amino acids. Germline V CDR1 and CDR2: ENHRY, SYGVKD. V was clipped by 10 bases and J by 10 bases; unmatched bases: 13. The CDR3 DNA reads as TGTGCCACCCGGGACAGGGGGCTAGTAGGAGACTACACCTTC. Translation: CATRDRGLVGDYTF.

This clonotype was seen many times. The chain uses TRBV28 and TRBJ2-1, with D possibly matching TRBD2 (6 bases). Trimming took off 4 bases at V and 0 bases at J, with 13 bases between the two ends. The V gene's germline CDR1 is MDHEN and CDR2 SYDVKM. This CDR3 is 16 amino acids long. CDR3 residues: CASSSPSASSYNEQFF. CDR3 DNA sequence: TGTGCCAGCAGTTCGCCTAGCGCCTCCTCCTACAATGAGCAGTTCTTC.

This clonotype showed up many times. The V gene is TRBV20-1, the J gene TRBJ1-3; tentatively, D is TRBD1 (6 bases). From germline, CDR1 is DFQATT and CDR2 SNEGSKA (reference sequence). The V end was cut by 6 bases, the J end by 0 bases, with 12 bases between. The CDR3 runs to 14 residues. The CDR3 DNA reads as TGCAGTGCCCCGGACAGAAGCTCTGGAAACACCATATATTTT. The encoded protein is CSAPDRSSGNTIYF.

This clonotype came up many times. The CDR3 region is CASSLDSGRVGRNIQYF. The CDR3 bases are TGCGCCAGCAGCTTAGATAGCGGGCGGGTTGGACGAAACATTCAGTACTTC. The chain carries TRBV5-1 and TRBJ2-4; 7 nucleotides line up with TRBD2. The CDR3 totals 17 residues. The trim removed 2 bases at V and 6 bases at J, leaving 14 bases unmatched. Germline-derived CDR1 and CDR2 are SGHRS and YFSETQ.